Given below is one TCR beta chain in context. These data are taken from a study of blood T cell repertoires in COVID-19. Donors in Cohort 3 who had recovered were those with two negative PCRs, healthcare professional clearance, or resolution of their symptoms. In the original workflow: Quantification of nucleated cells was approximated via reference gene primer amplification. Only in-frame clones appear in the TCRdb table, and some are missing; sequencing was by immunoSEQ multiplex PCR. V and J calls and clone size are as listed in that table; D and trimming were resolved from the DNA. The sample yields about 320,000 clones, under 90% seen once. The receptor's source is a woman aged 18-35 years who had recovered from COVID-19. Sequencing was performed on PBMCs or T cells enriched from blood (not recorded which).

The CDR3, as DNA: TGTGCCAGCAGCTTAGCTCGTCCCCCCTACGAGCAGTACTTC. Residues: CASSLARPPYEQYF. This chain links TRBV3-1 (or the pseudogene TRBV3-2) with TRBJ2-7; D ambiguous. The CDR3 is 14 amino acids. Germline assignment: CDR1 LGHDT and CDR2 YNNKEL (reference sequence). V lost 5 bases and J 2 bases, leaving 13 bases between the germline ends.